Below, 12 T cell receptor beta chains from the same sample are listed, as sequenced in a study of chemoradiotherapy in HPV16-positive cancers (dated by TCRdb to between 2022 and 2023). Libraries came from the immunoSEQ multiplex PCR assay. The immuneACCESS repertoire file appears here via TCRdb, limited to in-frame rearrangements. These files lack a portion of the clones; in checked studies, under half of the deficit traces to unresolved V genes, and the cause of the others is not known. This sample is represented by around 2,900 clones; around 80% of them were singletons. Roughly 11% of the sample goes to the ten largest clones. The sample here was tumor tissue, taken from a patient who underwent chemoradiotherapy. These receptors were obtained from a human donor with HPV-associated anogenital cancer.

Notes on this clone: Other DNA sequences within the sample encode an identical CDR3. This chain's CDR3 is CASSDRGYEQYF. CDR3 DNA: TGTGCCAGCAGTGACCGCGGCTACGAGCAGTACTTC. The V gene is TRBV2, the J gene TRBJ2-7, with D unresolved. CDR1 is SNHLY, CDR2 FYNNEI, per germline. This CDR3 spans 12 amino acids. V lost 3 bases and J lost 3, with 6 bases in between.

The chain combines TRBV7-6 with TRBJ1-1; D unclear. Germline V gene sequence: CDR1 SGHVS, CDR2 FNYEAQ. Between the trimmed V and J ends, which lost 2 bases and 1 base, there was a span of 5 bases. This CDR3 region has 13 residues. The CDR3 nucleotides read TGTGCCAGCAGCTTACACGAGAACACTGAAGCTTTCTTT. This sequence encodes CASSLHENTEAFF.

V is TRBV11-1 and J is TRBJ2-7, with a weak D call TRBD2 (5 bases). Germline CDR1 reads SGHAT; CDR2 reads FQDESV (reference sequence). With 3 bases removed from V and 7 bases from J, the gap between germline ends came to 10 bases. The CDR3 consists of 12 residues. CDR3 DNA sequence: TGTGCCAGCAGCTTCAGAGAGGGAGAGCAGTACTTC. Protein: CASSFREGEQYF.

This sequence joins TRBV9 and TRBJ1-2; D gene ambiguous. Per germline, CDR1 SGDLS and CDR2 YYNGEE. With 2 bases removed from V and 4 bases from J, the gap between germline ends came to 21 bases. The CDR3 has 17 residues. CDR3 bases: TGTGCCAGCAGCGTTTCGGCTCCCCCGAATCGTCCCTATGGCTACACCTTC. Translation: CASSVSAPPNRPYGYTF. Filled out from reference TRBV9 and TRBJ1-2, the complete variable domain reads DSGVTQTPKHLITATGQRVTLRCSPRSGDLSVYWYQQSLDQGLQFLIQYYNGEERAKGNILERFSAQQFPDLHSELNLSSLELGDSALYFCASSVSAPPNRPYGYTFGSGTRLTVV.

The chain employs TRBV9 and TRBJ2-6, with D perhaps TRBD2 (5 bases). The germline CDR1 and CDR2 sequences are SGDLS and YYNGEE. This CDR3 has 17 residues. Trimming pared 0 bases from V and 3 bases from J, leaving 13 bases between. The CDR3 region has the DNA TGTGCCAGCAGCGTAGCCGGGGTGTCGAGTGGGGCCAACGTCCTGACTTTC. Amino acid sequence: CASSVAGVSSGANVLTF. Full variable domain (outside the CDR3, taken from reference TRBV9 and TRBJ2-6): DSGVTQTPKHLITATGQRVTLRCSPRSGDLSVYWYQQSLDQGLQFLIQYYNGEERAKGNILERFSAQQFPDLHSELNLSSLELGDSALYFCASSVAGVSSGANVLTFGAGSRLTVL.

The chain recombines TRBV6-5 with TRBJ1-2; D not resolved. CDR1 and CDR2 (germline): MNHEY, SVGAGI. The germline V and J ends were trimmed by 6 bases and 8 bases, with 22 bases remaining between them. The CDR3 has 15 amino acids. CDR3 region: CASSPLDGRAGGYTF. CDR3 sequence (DNA): TGTGCCAGCAGCCCGCTGGACGGCCGGGCGGGAGGCTACACCTTC.

This clone showed up just a few times. V is TRBV27 and J is TRBJ1-2; 7 bases match TRBD1. Losses at the gene ends were 9 bases for V and 4 bases for J; bases not matched to a gene: 5. This CDR3 has 12 residues. Looked up from germline, CDR1 is MNHEY and CDR2 is SMNVEV (reference sequence). For the CDR3, the DNA is TGTGCCAGTGGGTGGGACAGCTATGGCTACACCTTC. Its translation is CASGWDSYGYTF.

The chain has TRBV5-4 and TRBJ2-7; D is possibly TRBD1 or TRBD2 (5 bases each). V was shortened by 0 bases and J by 0 bases, with 10 bases between the two germline ends. The CDR3 extends over 15 amino acids. The V gene's germline CDR1 is SGHNT and CDR2 YYREEE (reference sequence). In DNA, the CDR3 is TGTGCCAGCAGCTTGGACTCTGGGGGCTCCTACGAGCAGTACTTC. It encodes CASSLDSGGSYEQYF.

CDR3 sequence (DNA): TGTGCCAGCAGTCCCAGGGGGGCCACTGAAGCTTTCTTT. Protein: CASSPRGATEAFF. V usage is TRBV28 and J usage is TRBJ1-1, with 7 bases fitting TRBD1. There are 13 residues in the CDR3. CDR1 is MDHEN and CDR2 is SYDVKM in the germline V gene. J gave up 4 bases and V 5 bases, and 4 bases lay outside the gene matches.

The rearrangement joins TRBV2 to TRBJ1-1, with no clear D. Germline CDR1 reads SNHLY; CDR2 reads FYNNEI. The CDR3 has 13 amino acids. Trimming took 3 bases from V and 11 from J, leaving 16 bases between them. For the CDR3, the DNA is TGTGCCAGCAGTGACCCCAACACCCGTGAGGCTTTCTTT. Translated, it gives CASSDPNTREAFF.

The chain links TRBV9 to TRBJ2-3; D gene uncertain. The germline V and J ends were trimmed by 0 bases and 7 bases, with 9 bases remaining between them. Germline V CDR1 and CDR2: SGDLS, YYNGEE. This CDR3 is 13 amino acids long. CDR3 amino acids: CASSVDESYTQYF. Written as DNA, the CDR3 is TGTGCCAGCAGCGTAGACGAAAGTTATACGCAGTATTTT. The variable domain in full, completed from reference TRBV9 and TRBJ2-3, reads DSGVTQTPKHLITATGQRVTLRCSPRSGDLSVYWYQQSLDQGLQFLIQYYNGEERAKGNILERFSAQQFPDLHSELNLSSLELGDSALYFCASSVDESYTQYFGPGTRLTVL.

This chain connects TRBV11-2 to TRBJ2-7; D unclear. This CDR3 has 13 residues. Germline lookup yields CDR1 SGHAT and CDR2 FQNNGV. Trimming shortened V by 5 bases and J by 1 base, and 9 bases separated the two germline ends. The chain's CDR3 is CASSIGSSYEQYF. CDR3 sequence (DNA): TGTGCCAGCAGCATAGGGTCGTCCTACGAGCAGTACTTC. The variable domain in full, completed from reference TRBV11-2 and TRBJ2-7, reads EAGVAQSPRYKIIEKRQSVAFWCNPISGHATLYWYQQILGQGPKLLIQFQNNGVVDDSQLPKDRFSAERLKGVDSTLKIQPAKLEDSAVYLCASSIGSSYEQYFGPGTRLTVT.